Below are 23 T cell receptor beta chains sequenced from a single sample in a study of early T cells in non-severe SARS-CoV-2 infection. TCRdb called the 5' RACE reads again in MiXCR, with one record for every CDR3 protein. In the table there are fewer than 55,000 distinct CDR3 sequences, more than 9% of which are singletons. Specimen: whole blood. The receptors shown here come from an adult who was a healthcare worker with PCR-confirmed SARS-CoV-2 infection or an uninfected control (not recorded which).

This clonotype was detected ten times or more. V is TRBV7-9 and J is TRBJ1-1; no definite D call. The V gene's germline CDR1 is SEHNR and CDR2 FQNEAQ (reference sequence). The CDR3 spans 13 residues. Trimming pared 5 bases from V and 1 base from J, leaving 8 bases between. The CDR3: CASSPRSNTEAFF. CDR3 in DNA: TGTGCCAGCAGCCCGAGATCGAACACTGAAGCTTTCTTT.

The V call is TRBV4-1, the J call TRBJ2-1; 7 nucleotides match TRBD1. The CDR3 contains 14 residues. From germline, CDR1 is MGHRA and CDR2 YSYEKL. J gave up 5 bases and V 9 bases, and 10 bases lay outside the gene matches. CDR3 loop: CASRRQGVDNEQFF. CDR3 sequence (DNA): TGCGCCAGTCGACGACAGGGAGTCGACAATGAGCAGTTCTTC.

This clonotype showed up many times. This chain joins TRBV15 and TRBJ2-2; D may be TRBD1 or TRBD2 (5 bases each). Germline CDR1 is LNHNV and CDR2 is YYDKDF (reference sequence). The CDR3 has 13 residues. Trimming shortened V by 8 bases and J by 6 bases, and 13 bases separated the two germline ends. The chain's CDR3 is CATRSRGAGELFF. The CDR3 nucleotides are TGTGCCACCCGCTCGAGAGGGGCCGGGGAGCTGTTTTTT.

The chain carries TRBV2 and TRBJ2-5, with a weak D call TRBD2 (6 bases). The germline gives CDR1 SNHLY, CDR2 FYNNEI. The CDR3 runs to 11 residues. Between the trimmed V and J ends, which lost 7 bases and 7 bases, there was a span of 10 bases. DNA for the CDR3: TGTGCCAGCACCGGGGAGGTGACCCAGTACTTC. Protein product: CASTGEVTQYF.

The genes are TRBV30 and TRBJ2-7; D unclear. V lost 3 bases, J lost 2 bases, and 5 bases lay in between. The CDR3 totals 11 residues. Germline V gene data show CDR1 as GTSNPN and CDR2 as SVGIG (reference sequence). The CDR3 sequence is CAWSAAYEQYF. In DNA, the CDR3 is TGTGCCTGGAGCGCGGCCTACGAGCAGTACTTC. Full variable domain (rest looked up from reference TRBV30 and TRBJ2-7): SQTIHQWPATLVQPVGSPLSLECTVEGTSNPNLYWYRQAAGRGLQLLFYSVGIGQISSEVPQNLSASRPQDRQFILSSKKLLLSDSGFYLCAWSAAYEQYFGPGTRLTVT.

This clonotype was counted ten times or more. This chain joins TRBV14 and TRBJ1-1, with D unclear. Germline V gene sequence: CDR1 SGHDN, CDR2 FVKESK. CDR3 size: 12 residues. Trimming took 1 base from V and 10 from J, leaving 10 bases between them. The CDR3 region has the DNA TGTGCCAGCAGCCAAGGTCCTTGGGGAGCTTTCTTT. It is translated as CASSQGPWGAFF.

This clonotype has a count of ten or more. The CDR3 nucleotides read TGTGCCAGCAGCTCAGTAGCCGGGAGTGGATCCGAGCAGTACTTC. Its protein product is CASSSVAGSGSEQYF. The V and J genes are TRBV7-2 and TRBJ2-7; D perhaps matches TRBD2 (6 bases). The germline V gene encodes CDR1 SGHTA and CDR2 FQGNSA. V dropped 4 bases and J dropped 6 bases, with 19 bases sitting between them. The CDR3 is 15 amino acids.

This clonotype was detected ten times or more. V usage is TRBV3-1 and J usage is TRBJ1-4; a weak D match, TRBD1 (6 bases). The CDR3 is 15 amino acids. V gave up 4 bases and J gave up 4 bases, with 13 bases separating them. Germline lookup yields CDR1 LGHDT and CDR2 YNNKEL (reference sequence). CDR3 DNA sequence: TGTGCCAGCAGCCGAAATACAGGGAATAATGAAAAACTGTTTTTT. It encodes CASSRNTGNNEKLFF. The whole variable domain, filled in from reference TRBV3-1 and TRBJ1-4, reads DTAVSQTPKYLVTQMGNDKSIKCEQNLGHDTMYWYKQDSKKFLKIMFSYNNKELIINETVPNRFSPKSPDKAHLNLHINSLELGDSAVYFCASSRNTGNNEKLFFGSGTQLSVL.

In its sample, this clonotype was seen many times. The chain employs TRBV20-1 and TRBJ2-7; 9 bases are a match to TRBD1. V gave up 3 bases and J gave up 6 bases; unmatched junction bases: 9. Germline values: CDR1 DFQATT, CDR2 SNEGSKA (reference sequence). The CDR3 runs to 14 residues. The CDR3 DNA reads as TGCAGTGCTAGTCCGGGACAGGGCCTTCGCGAGCAGTACTTC. Its protein is CSASPGQGLREQYF.

This clonotype was seen many times. The genes are TRBV29-1 and TRBJ2-1; the D is unclear. The length of the CDR3 is 13 residues. CDR1 and CDR2 (germline): SQVTM, ANQGSEA. Trimming removed 3 bases at V and 5 bases at J, with 11 bases between. CDR3 nucleotides: TGCAGCGTTGACCGATCGGATGACAATGAGCAGTTCTTC. It yields the protein CSVDRSDDNEQFF.

This clonotype was seen many times. The rearrangement uses TRBV20-1 and TRBJ2-3; D may be TRBD2 (6 bases). Germline V gene data show CDR1 as DFQATT and CDR2 as SNEGSKA (reference sequence). V lost 3 bases, J lost 0 bases, and 13 bases lay in between. The CDR3 sequence is 15 residues long. The CDR3 here is CSAREGGVSTDTQYF. DNA of the CDR3: TGCAGTGCTAGGGAGGGCGGGGTTAGCACAGATACGCAGTATTTT.

This clonotype was counted between two and nine times. V is TRBV19 and J is TRBJ2-4; 12 positions agree with TRBD2. Germline V gene sequence: CDR1 LNHDA, CDR2 SQIVND (reference sequence). V lost 8 bases to trimming and J lost 6 bases; unmatched junction nucleotides: 11. The CDR3 consists of 16 residues. CDR3 sequence reads: CASSSGGAGGINIQYF. The DNA of the CDR3 is TGTGCCAGTTCTAGCGGGGGGGCCGGAGGGATAAACATTCAGTACTTC.

This clonotype showed up many times. V and J are TRBV30 and TRBJ2-3; 8 bases agree with TRBD2. CDR3 length: 15 amino acids. Germline V gene sequence: CDR1 GTSNPN, CDR2 SVGIG (reference sequence). The V and J ends lost 2 bases and 5 bases, in that order; junction bases with no gene match: 9. CDR3 in amino acids: CAWSPGSGSRDTQYF. The CDR3 DNA reads TGTGCCTGGAGTCCAGGGAGCGGGAGTAGAGATACGCAGTATTTT.

This clonotype was seen ten or more times. This rearrangement joins TRBV6-5 to TRBJ2-5, with D possibly TRBD2 on 5 matching bases. The CDR3 covers 15 residues. V was pared by 0 bases and J by 2 bases, with 10 bases between. The germline V gene encodes CDR1 MNHEY and CDR2 SVGAGI. Written as DNA, the CDR3 is TGTGCCAGCAGTTACTCGTGGCGGGTACAAGAGACCCAGTACTTC. It specifies CASSYSWRVQETQYF.

This sequence joins TRBV6-5 and TRBJ2-1, with 10 bases aligning to TRBD2. The CDR3 has 16 amino acids. The V and J ends lost 10 bases and 4 bases, in that order; junction bases with no gene match: 13. Germline V lookup: CDR1 MNHEY, CDR2 SVGAGI. The CDR3 bases are TGTGCCACCAGGGGGGCTAGCGGGAGTCAATACAATGAGCAGTTCTTC. Translated, it gives CATRGASGSQYNEQFF.

This clonotype came up many times. The rearrangement links TRBV20-1 to TRBJ2-2; no reliable D call. The CDR3 spans 11 residues. V was clipped by 1 base and J by 5 bases, with 2 bases between them. Germline lookup yields CDR1 DFQATT and CDR2 SNEGSKA (reference sequence). In DNA form, the CDR3 reads TGCAGTGCTAGAGTGACCGGGGAGCTGTTTTTT. The encoded protein is CSARVTGELFF.

In this sample, this clonotype turned up many times. V gene TRBV20-1 combines with J gene TRBJ2-3; 16 bases map to TRBD2. The CDR3 has 15 amino acids. Germline lookup yields CDR1 DFQATT and CDR2 SNEGSKA (reference sequence). V lost 5 bases, J lost 6 bases, and 5 bases stayed unmatched. The CDR3 here is CSAPGTSGRDDTQYF. Here the CDR3 DNA reads TGCAGTGCTCCCGGGACTAGCGGGAGGGATGATACGCAGTATTTT.

This clonotype has at least ten counts. The V gene is TRBV9, the J gene TRBJ2-7; D is perhaps TRBD2 (5 bases). The V gene lost 3 bases and the J gene lost 6 bases, with 16 bases spanning the gap. The length of the CDR3 is 14 residues. Germline CDR1 SGDLS, CDR2 YYNGEE. This CDR3 is CASSALMAGGEQYF. CDR3 nucleotide sequence: TGTGCCAGCAGCGCCCTGATGGCGGGTGGCGAGCAGTACTTC.

The table lists this clonotype with many counts. The genes are TRBV30 and TRBJ2-1, with D unclear. This CDR3 has 11 amino acids. Germline CDR1 is GTSNPN and CDR2 is SVGIG (reference sequence). V lost 0 bases and J lost 5, with 2 bases in between. The CDR3 bases are TGTGCCTGGAGTGTGGACAATGAGCAGTTCTTC. As protein: CAWSVDNEQFF.

This clonotype has at least ten counts. The chain couples TRBV29-1 to TRBJ1-5; tentative D call: TRBD1 (5 bases). Germline values: CDR1 SQVTM, CDR2 ANQGSEA. The CDR3 has 11 residues. The V end lost 1 base, the J end lost 11 bases, and 9 bases lay between the germline ends. CDR3 sequence (DNA): TGCAGCGTTGAAGTGGGCAGGGCCCAGCATTTT. Its translation is CSVEVGRAQHF.

The table lists this clonotype with a few counts. The chain employs TRBV2 and TRBJ2-3; 12 positions match TRBD2. The V and J ends lost 1 base and 3 bases, in that order; junction bases with no gene match: 5. Germline V gene lookup returns CDR1 SNHLY and CDR2 FYNNEI. CDR3 length: 17 amino acids. CDR3: CASSEVGTSGQTDTQYF. The DNA for the CDR3 is TGTGCCAGCAGTGAAGTAGGGACTAGCGGGCAAACAGATACGCAGTATTTT.

In its sample, this clonotype was seen many times. The V call is TRBV20-1, the J call TRBJ1-1; D unclear. The CDR3 contains 13 residues. CDR1 and CDR2 (germline): DFQATT, SNEGSKA (reference sequence). The V end lost 0 bases, the J end lost 1 base, and 6 bases lay between the germline ends. The CDR3: CSARDLSNTEAFF. The CDR3 region has the DNA TGCAGTGCTAGAGATTTGTCGAACACTGAAGCTTTCTTT.

This clonotype has a count of ten or more. The junction shows a germline mismatch at one end, possibly a read error. The chain is built from TRBV2 and TRBJ2-1; perhaps TRBD1 as D (7 bases). CDR1 is SNHLY and CDR2 is FYNNEI in the germline V gene. The CDR3 extends over 12 amino acids. The CDR3 region has the DNA TGTGCCAGCAGTGAAGGGACAGGAGGGGATGGCTTC. Its protein product is CASSEGTGGDGF. The whole variable domain, remainder taken from reference TRBV2 and TRBJ2-1, is EPEVTQTPSHQVTQMGQEVILRCVPISNHLYFYWYRQILGQKVEFLVSFYNNEISEKSEIFDDQFSVERPDGSNFTLKIRSTKLEDSAMYFCASSEGTGGDGFGPGTRLTVL.